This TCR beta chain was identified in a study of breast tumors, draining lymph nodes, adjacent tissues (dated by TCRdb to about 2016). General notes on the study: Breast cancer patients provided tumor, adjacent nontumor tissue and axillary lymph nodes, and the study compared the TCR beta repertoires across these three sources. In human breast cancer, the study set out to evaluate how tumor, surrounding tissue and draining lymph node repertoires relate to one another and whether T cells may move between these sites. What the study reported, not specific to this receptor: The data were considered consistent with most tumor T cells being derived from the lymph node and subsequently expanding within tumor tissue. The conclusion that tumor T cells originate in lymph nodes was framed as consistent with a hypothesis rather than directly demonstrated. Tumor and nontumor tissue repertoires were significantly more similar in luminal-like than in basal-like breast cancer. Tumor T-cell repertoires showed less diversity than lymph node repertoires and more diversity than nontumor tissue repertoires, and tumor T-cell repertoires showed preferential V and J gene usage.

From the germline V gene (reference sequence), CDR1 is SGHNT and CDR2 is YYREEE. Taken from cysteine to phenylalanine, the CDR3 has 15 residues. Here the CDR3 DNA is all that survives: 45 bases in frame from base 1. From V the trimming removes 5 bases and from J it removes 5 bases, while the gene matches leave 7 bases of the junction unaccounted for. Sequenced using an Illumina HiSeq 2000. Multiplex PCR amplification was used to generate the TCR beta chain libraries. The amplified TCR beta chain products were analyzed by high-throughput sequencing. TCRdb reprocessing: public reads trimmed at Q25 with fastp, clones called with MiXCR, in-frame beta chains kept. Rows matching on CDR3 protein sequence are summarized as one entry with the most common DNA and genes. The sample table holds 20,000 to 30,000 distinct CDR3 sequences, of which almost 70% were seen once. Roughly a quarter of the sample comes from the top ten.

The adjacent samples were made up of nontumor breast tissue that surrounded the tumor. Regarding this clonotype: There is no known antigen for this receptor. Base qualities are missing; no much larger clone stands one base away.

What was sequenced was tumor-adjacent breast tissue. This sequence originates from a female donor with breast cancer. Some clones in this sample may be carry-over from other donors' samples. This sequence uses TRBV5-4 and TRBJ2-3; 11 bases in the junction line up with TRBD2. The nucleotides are TGTGCCAGCAGTTTAGCGGGAGGGCCGGGAGATACGCAGTATTTT. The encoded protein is CASSLAGGPGDTQYF.